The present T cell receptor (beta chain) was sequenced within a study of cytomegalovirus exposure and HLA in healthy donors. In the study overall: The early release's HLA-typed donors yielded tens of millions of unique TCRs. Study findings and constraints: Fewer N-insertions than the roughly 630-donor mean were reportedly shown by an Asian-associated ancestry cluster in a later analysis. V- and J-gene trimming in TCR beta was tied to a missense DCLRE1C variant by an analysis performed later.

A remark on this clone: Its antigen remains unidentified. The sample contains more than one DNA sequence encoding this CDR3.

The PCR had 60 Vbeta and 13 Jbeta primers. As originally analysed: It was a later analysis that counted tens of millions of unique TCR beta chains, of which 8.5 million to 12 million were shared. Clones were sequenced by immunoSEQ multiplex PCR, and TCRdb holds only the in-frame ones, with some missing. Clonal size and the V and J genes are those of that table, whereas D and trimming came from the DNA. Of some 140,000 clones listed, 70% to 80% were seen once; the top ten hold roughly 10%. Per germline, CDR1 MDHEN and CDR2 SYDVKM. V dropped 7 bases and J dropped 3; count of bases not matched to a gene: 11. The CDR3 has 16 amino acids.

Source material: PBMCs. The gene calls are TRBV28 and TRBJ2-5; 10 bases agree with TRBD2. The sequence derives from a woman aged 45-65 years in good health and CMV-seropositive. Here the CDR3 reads CASMGLGLAGEETQYF. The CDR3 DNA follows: TGTGCCAGCATGGGACTGGGGCTAGCGGGGGAAGAGACCCAGTACTTC.